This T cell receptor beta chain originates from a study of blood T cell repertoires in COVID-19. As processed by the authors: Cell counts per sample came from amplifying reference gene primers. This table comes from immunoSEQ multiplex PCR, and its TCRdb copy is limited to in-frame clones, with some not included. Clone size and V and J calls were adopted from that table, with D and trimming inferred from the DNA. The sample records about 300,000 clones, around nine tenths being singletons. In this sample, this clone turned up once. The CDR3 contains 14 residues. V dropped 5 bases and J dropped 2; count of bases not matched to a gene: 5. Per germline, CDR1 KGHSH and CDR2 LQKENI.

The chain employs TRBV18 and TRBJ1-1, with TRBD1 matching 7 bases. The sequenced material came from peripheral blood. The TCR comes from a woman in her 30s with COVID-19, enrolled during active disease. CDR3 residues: CASSSDRLNTEAFF. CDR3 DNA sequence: TGTGCCAGCTCATCGGACAGGCTTAACACTGAAGCTTTCTTT.